These 15 T cell receptor beta chains were sequenced from one sample in a study of blood T cell repertoires in COVID-19. Data came from immunoSEQ multiplex PCR; TCRdb stores just in-frame clones and leaves some out. The data contain fewer than 250,000 clones, around 82% of them singletons. The sample taken for sequencing was peripheral blood. All receptors derive from a woman aged 40 to 50 with active or convalescent COVID-19.

The chain is built from TRBV5-8 and TRBJ2-4; the match to TRBD2 covers 12 bases. The germline V gene encodes CDR1 SGHTS and CDR2 YDEGEE. The J segment lost 8 bases and the V segment lost 0 bases, leaving 15 bases of the junction unmatched. This CDR3 is built from 19 residues. CDR3: CASSLVLFGRTSGVDIQYF. CDR3 DNA sequence: TGTGCCAGCAGCTTGGTCCTTTTTGGTCGGACTAGCGGGGTAGACATTCAGTACTTC.

The chain couples TRBV11-2 to TRBJ2-7; D is perhaps TRBD1 (7 bases). V shed 1 base and J shed 3 bases, with 10 bases lying between them. The CDR3 totals 14 residues. Germline V lookup: CDR1 SGHAT, CDR2 FQNNGV. CDR3 region: CASSLGRGDYEQYF. CDR3 in DNA: TGTGCCAGCAGCTTAGGCAGGGGGGACTACGAGCAGTACTTC.

The chain carries TRBV7-8 and TRBJ1-4; 7 nucleotides agree with TRBD1. V gave up 6 bases and J gave up 7 bases; unmatched junction bases: 5. Germline assignment: CDR1 SGHVS and CDR2 FQNEAQ. The CDR3 sequence is 13 residues long. The CDR3 loop is CASRGQSSEKLFF. CDR3 sequence (DNA): TGTGCCAGCAGGGGACAGTCGAGTGAAAAACTGTTTTTT.

Only one count was recorded for this clone. Germline is not matched at one junction end, which may reflect a read error. The V and J genes are TRBV24-1 and TRBJ2-1; D ambiguous. The CDR3 totals 11 residues. CDR1 is KGHDR, CDR2 SFDVKD, per germline. For the CDR3, the DNA is TGTGCCACCAGATTCGACAACGAGCAGTTCTTC. Translating gives CATRFDNEQFF.

This clone was seen once. This rearrangement joins TRBV4-2 to TRBJ2-1; 9 bases fit TRBD2. Germline loops: CDR1 LGHNA, CDR2 YNFKEQ. This CDR3 has 20 residues. The trim removed 4 bases at V and 0 bases at J, leaving 16 bases unmatched. This chain's CDR3 is CASSPKPDTSGWSSYNEQFF. The CDR3 DNA reads as TGTGCCAGCAGCCCCAAACCAGATACTAGCGGGTGGAGCTCCTACAATGAGCAGTTCTTC.

The chain uses TRBV10-3 and TRBJ2-3; the D gene is possibly TRBD2 (5 bases). CDR1 and CDR2 (germline): ENHRY, SYGVKD. The CDR3 runs 14 residues. V was pared by 6 bases and J by 2 bases, with 12 bases between. CDR3: CAIRNHGDTDTQYF. Here the CDR3 DNA reads TGTGCCATCAGGAATCACGGGGACACAGATACGCAGTATTTT.

V and J are TRBV6-5 and TRBJ1-1, with 7 bases lining up with TRBD1. The CDR3 runs 12 residues. The trim removed 6 bases at V and 3 bases at J, leaving 1 base unmatched. Germline V CDR1 and CDR2: MNHEY, SVGAGI. As DNA, the CDR3 is TGTGCCAGCAGGGGACAGCACACTGAAGCTTTCTTT. This gives the protein CASRGQHTEAFF.

V and J are TRBV5-8 and TRBJ1-1; 7 nucleotides agree with TRBD1. The V segment lost 0 bases and the J segment 1 base; nucleotides outside the gene matches: 3. The CDR3 extends over 15 amino acids. Germline values: CDR1 SGHTS, CDR2 YDEGEE. The CDR3 is CASSLVGTENTEAFF. In DNA form, the CDR3 reads TGTGCCAGCAGCTTGGTGGGGACAGAGAACACTGAAGCTTTCTTT.

This rearrangement joins TRBV4-2 to TRBJ2-1; 9 nucleotides match TRBD1. The V and J ends lost 0 bases and 3 bases, in that order; junction bases with no gene match: 6. The CDR3 runs 17 residues. Per germline, CDR1 LGHNA and CDR2 YNFKEQ. The DNA for the CDR3 is TGTGCCAGCAGCCAAGATCCCCGGGACAGGGTCTACAATGAGCAGTTCTTC. Encoded protein: CASSQDPRDRVYNEQFF.

This chain uses TRBV5-1 with TRBJ2-1; D uncertain. The CDR3 totals 15 residues. The germline V gene has CDR1 SGHRS and CDR2 YFSETQ. Between the trimmed V and J ends, which lost 4 bases and 8 bases, there was a span of 19 bases. CDR3 DNA: TGCGCCAGCAGCCCGGAAGGCAGGTTGGTGGATGAGCAGTTCTTC. This encodes CASSPEGRLVDEQFF.

This sequence joins TRBV28 and TRBJ1-1, with D unresolved. V gave up 3 bases and J gave up 4 bases, with 6 bases separating them. CDR3 length: 12 residues. Germline CDR1 MDHEN, CDR2 SYDVKM. The CDR3 loop is CASSFVGTEAFF. The CDR3 region has the DNA TGTGCCAGCAGTTTCGTCGGCACTGAAGCTTTCTTT. Together with reference TRBV28 and TRBJ1-1, the CDR3 gives the full variable domain: DVKVTQSSRYLVKRTGEKVFLECVQDMDHENMFWYRQDPGLGLRLIYFSYDVKMKEKGDIPEGYSVSREKKERFSLILESASTNQTSMYLCASSFVGTEAFFGQGTRLTVV.

For this clone: At one end the junction does not follow the germline gene, possibly because of a read error. The genes are TRBV28 and TRBJ1-4, with D tentatively TRBD1 (6 bases). The CDR3 contains 14 residues. CDR1 is MDHEN, CDR2 SYDVKM, per germline. CDR3: CASSLTGQVEKLFF. CDR3 DNA: TGTGCCAGTAGTTTAACAGGGCAGGTAGAAAAACTGTTTTTT.

The chain carries TRBV5-4 and TRBJ1-1; no clear D. CDR1 and CDR2 from the germline V gene are SGHNT and YYREEE (reference sequence). V was pared by 4 bases and J by 4 bases, with 14 bases between. The CDR3 is 14 amino acids. In DNA form, the CDR3 reads TGTGCCAGCAGCCTAGATTCAGTTCGCACTGAAGCTTTCTTT. Translation: CASSLDSVRTEAFF.

The CDR3 here is CASISGGGHGYTF. CDR3 coding DNA: TGTGCCAGCATCTCAGGGGGCGGCCATGGCTACACCTTC. The chain couples TRBV6-5 to TRBJ1-2, with TRBD1 matching 8 bases. Germline V gives CDR1 MNHEY, CDR2 SVGAGI. The CDR3 runs to 13 residues. V lost 7 bases to trimming and J lost 6 bases; unmatched junction nucleotides: 7.

V and J are TRBV19 and TRBJ2-1; D remains unclear. CDR3 length equals 12 residues. V was trimmed by 3 bases and J by 7 bases, leaving 7 bases between them. Germline-derived CDR1 and CDR2 are LNHDA and SQIVND (reference sequence). In nucleotides, the CDR3 is TGTGCCAGTAGTATTTATGTAAATGAGCAGTTCTTC. Translation: CASSIYVNEQFF.